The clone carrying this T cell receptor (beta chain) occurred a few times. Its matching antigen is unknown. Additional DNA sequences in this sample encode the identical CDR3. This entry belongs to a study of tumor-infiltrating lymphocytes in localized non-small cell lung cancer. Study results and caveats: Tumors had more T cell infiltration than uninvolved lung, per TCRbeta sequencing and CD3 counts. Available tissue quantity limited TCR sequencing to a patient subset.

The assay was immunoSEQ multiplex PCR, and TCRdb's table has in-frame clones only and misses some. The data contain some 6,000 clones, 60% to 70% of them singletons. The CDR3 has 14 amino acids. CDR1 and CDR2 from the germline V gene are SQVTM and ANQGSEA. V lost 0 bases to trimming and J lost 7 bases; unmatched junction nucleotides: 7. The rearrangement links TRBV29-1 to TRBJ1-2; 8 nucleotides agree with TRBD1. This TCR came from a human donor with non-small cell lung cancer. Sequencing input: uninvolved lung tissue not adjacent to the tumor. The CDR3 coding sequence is TGCAGCGTTGAAGAACGACAGGGGTTTAGTGGCTACACCTTC. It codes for CSVEERQGFSGYTF.